One sample yielded the 9 T cell receptor beta chains listed below, sequenced in a study of human T cells and chemical hapten exposure. The sample's time point: pre-sensitization, week 0. This sample's treatment: therapeutic diphenylcyclopropenone sensitization with weekly scalp DPC. MiXCR, run by TCRdb on the RACE reads, gives a single entry per CDR3 protein. There are approximately 370,000 distinct CDR3 sequences in the sample; over 5% occur only once, and about 8.2% lies in the top ten. The sample consisted of whole blood, taken in connection with sensitization to the hapten diphenylcyclopropenone (DPC). These receptors all come from a young woman with alopecia areata. Some clones in this sample may be carry-over from other donors' samples.

Here the CDR3 DNA reads TGCGCCAGCAGCTTGGCTTTGCTCCAGGGGCCATTTAACTATGGCTACACCTTC. This encodes CASSLALLQGPFNYGYTF. This sequence joins TRBV5-1 and TRBJ1-2; possibly TRBD1 for D (6 bases). Between the trimmed V and J ends, which lost 0 bases and 1 base, there was a span of 19 bases. CDR1 and CDR2 (germline): SGHRS, YFSETQ. This CDR3 region has 18 residues.

There are a few counts of this clonotype. The chain employs TRBV11-2 and TRBJ2-7; 8 bases are a match to TRBD2. The germline gives CDR1 SGHAT, CDR2 FQNNGV. V lost 0 bases and J lost 4; bases outside the gene matches: 2. This CDR3 has 14 amino acids. In DNA, the CDR3 is TGTGCCAGCAGCTTAGATAGACTAGCGTACGAGCAGTACTTC. It translates to CASSLDRLAYEQYF. The whole variable domain, remainder taken from reference TRBV11-2 and TRBJ2-7, is EAGVAQSPRYKIIEKRQSVAFWCNPISGHATLYWYQQILGQGPKLLIQFQNNGVVDDSQLPKDRFSAERLKGVDSTLKIQPAKLEDSAVYLCASSLDRLAYEQYFGPGTRLTVT.

This clonotype has just a few counts. The gene calls are TRBV20-1 and TRBJ2-7; D not resolved. Germline V lookup: CDR1 DFQATT, CDR2 SNEGSKA (reference sequence). The CDR3 length is 13 residues. V lost 0 bases and J lost 5, with 11 bases in between. This CDR3 is CSARDIRNHEQYF. The DNA of the CDR3 is TGCAGTGCTAGAGATATCAGGAACCACGAGCAGTACTTC.

This clonotype was recorded many times. V usage is TRBV27 and J usage is TRBJ2-3, with D tentatively TRBD2 (7 bases). This CDR3 is 16 amino acids long. Germline V lookup: CDR1 MNHEY, CDR2 SMNVEV (reference sequence). The ends were cut back, 4 bases at V and 5 bases at J, with 19 bases in the middle. The CDR3 protein is CASSSQPGGPGDTQYF. DNA of the CDR3: TGTGCCAGCAGTTCCCAGCCCGGGGGGCCCGGAGATACGCAGTATTTT.

Many counts were recorded for this clonotype. The chain combines TRBV19 with TRBJ1-5; perhaps TRBD1 as D (6 bases). Germline V lookup: CDR1 LNHDA, CDR2 SQIVND (reference sequence). The CDR3 has 13 amino acids. Trimming cost V 1 base and J 7 bases, with 8 bases left between them. The chain's CDR3 is CASSIVGGQPQHF. The CDR3 DNA is TGTGCCAGTAGTATAGTAGGGGGACAGCCCCAGCATTTT.

The genes are TRBV20-1 and TRBJ1-5; no clear D gene. Per the germline V gene, CDR1 is DFQATT and CDR2 is SNEGSKA (reference sequence). Trimming left V 5 bases short and J 12 bases short, with 14 bases between. This CDR3 spans 11 amino acids. This CDR3 reads CSAPRGGLQHF. DNA of the CDR3: TGCAGTGCTCCCCGGGGAGGGCTCCAGCATTTT.

In its sample, this clonotype was seen many times. The chain recombines TRBV5-5 with TRBJ2-3; no definite D call. The V gene's germline CDR1 is SGHKS and CDR2 YYEKEE (reference sequence). The CDR3 consists of 15 residues. V was cut by 2 bases and J by 0 bases, with 10 bases left in between. The CDR3 coding sequence is TGTGCCAGCAGCTTTCGCGGCACTAGCACAGATACGCAGTATTTT. Its protein product is CASSFRGTSTDTQYF.

This clonotype was observed a handful of times. V usage is TRBV25-1 and J usage is TRBJ1-1; 7 bases are a match to TRBD1. J gave up 1 base and V 2 bases, and 10 bases lay outside the gene matches. The CDR3 loop spans 17 amino acids. CDR1 is MGHDK, CDR2 SYGVNS, per germline. CDR3 protein: CASSEGWTGGPNTEAFF. For the CDR3, the DNA is TGTGCCAGCAGTGAAGGCTGGACAGGCGGGCCGAACACTGAAGCTTTCTTT.

V gene TRBV3-1 combines with J gene TRBJ2-4, with unresolved D. Trimming pared 4 bases from V and 0 bases from J, leaving 10 bases between. This CDR3 has 15 amino acids. CDR1 is LGHDT and CDR2 is YNNKEL in the germline V gene (reference sequence). CDR3 sequence reads: CASSPTYLAKNIQYF. As DNA, the CDR3 is TGTGCCAGCAGCCCGACATACCTAGCCAAAAACATTCAGTACTTC.